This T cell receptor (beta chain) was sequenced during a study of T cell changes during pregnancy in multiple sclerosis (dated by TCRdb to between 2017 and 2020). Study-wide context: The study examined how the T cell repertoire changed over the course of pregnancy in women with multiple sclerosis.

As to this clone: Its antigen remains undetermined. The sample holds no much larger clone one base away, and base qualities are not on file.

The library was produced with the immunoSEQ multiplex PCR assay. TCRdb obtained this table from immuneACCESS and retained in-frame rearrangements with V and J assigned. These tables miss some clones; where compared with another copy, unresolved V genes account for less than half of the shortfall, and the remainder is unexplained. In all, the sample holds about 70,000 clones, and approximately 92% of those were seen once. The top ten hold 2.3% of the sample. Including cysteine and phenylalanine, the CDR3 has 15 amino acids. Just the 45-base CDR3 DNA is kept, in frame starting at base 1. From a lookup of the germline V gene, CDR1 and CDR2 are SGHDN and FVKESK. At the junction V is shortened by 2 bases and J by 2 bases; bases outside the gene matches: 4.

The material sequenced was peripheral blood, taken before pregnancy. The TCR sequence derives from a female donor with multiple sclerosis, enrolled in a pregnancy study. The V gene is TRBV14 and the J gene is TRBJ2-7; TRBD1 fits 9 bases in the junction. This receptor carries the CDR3 CASSQFWDRAYEQYF. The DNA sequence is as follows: TGTGCCAGCAGCCAATTCTGGGACAGGGCCTACGAGCAGTACTTC. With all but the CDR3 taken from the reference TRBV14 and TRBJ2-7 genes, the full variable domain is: EAGVTQFPSHSVIEKGQTVTLRCDPISGHDNLYWYRRVMGKEIKFLLHFVKESKQDESGMPNNRFLAERTGGTYSTLKVQPAELEDSGVYFCASSQFWDRAYEQYFGPGTRLTVT.